These T cell receptor beta chains were read from a single sample in a study of blood T cells in healthy people across ages. One entry per CDR3 protein results from TCRdb running MiXCR on the 5' RACE reads. Among approximately 670,000 distinct CDR3 sequences listed, roughly two fifths were seen once. Material: blood. These receptors were taken from an elderly man in good health. CDR3s include the opening cysteine and the closing phenylalanine or tryptophan. A D gene is named only where the DNA matches it firmly. For some rows the clone size is stated as once, few or many, or as a class when expanded; others skip it.

size	D	V	J	DNA	CDR3
NA	TRBD2	TRBV27	TRBJ2-1	TGTGCCAGCAGGGATAGACTAGCGGGAGGTGGAGAGCAGTTCTTC	CASRDRLAGGGEQFF
few	NA	TRBV7-2	TRBJ1-5	TGTGCCAGCAGCCCTCGGACAGTTCCCAGTCAGCCCCAGCATTTT	CASSPRTVPSQPQHF
few	TRBD2	TRBV24-1	TRBJ2-7	TGTGCCACCAGTGACACACCCTCTAGCGGGCAACCCTACGAGCAGTACTTC	CATSDTPSSGQPYEQYF
NA	NA	TRBV7-2	TRBJ2-5	TGTGCCAGCACCCCTATGGACTTGGGTGAGCAGTACTTC	CASTPMDLGEQYF
few	NA	TRBV6-5	TRBJ2-7	TGTGCCAGCAGGACCGGGACACCGCCCTACGAGCAGTACTTC	CASRTGTPPYEQYF
few	TRBD1	TRBV4-2	TRBJ2-6	TGTGCCAGCAGCCAAGGGGGTAGATGGACAGGGGATTTTGGTGGCAACGTCCTGACTTTC	CASSQGGRWTGDFGGNVLTF
NA	NA	TRBV20-1	TRBJ1-1	TGCAGTGCTAGAGATCCGTCCGCCAGACCTACTGAAGCTTTCTTT	CSARDPSARPTEAFF
once	NA	TRBV25-1	TRBJ2-1	TGTGCCAGCAGTGAAAGGGACGGGTCTGATAAATACAATGAGCAGTTCTTC	CASSERDGSDKYNEQFF
NA	NA	TRBV28	TRBJ2-7	TGTGCCAGCAAGGGTGGGCTCAATTCCTACGAGCAGTACTTC	CASKGGLNSYEQYF
few	NA	TRBV7-2	TRBJ2-7	TGTGCCAGCAGCCCCGAACTCTTTCGGGACGAGCAGTACTTC	CASSPELFRDEQYF
NA	TRBD2	TRBV5-4	TRBJ2-1	TGTGCCAGCAGCCCGGGGGGCGGGAGGGGATACAATGAGCAGTTCTTC	CASSPGGGRGYNEQFF
NA	NA	TRBV6-1	TRBJ2-7	TGTGCCAGCAGCCTCAACGCCCCAGGGTTTGGGTCGCTCGCCAATGAGCAGTACTTC	CASSLNAPGFGSLANEQYF
NA	NA	TRBV14	TRBJ2-5	TGTGCCAGCAAATCAAGGTCGTCCCAAGAGACCCAGTACTTC	CASKSRSSQETQYF
NA	TRBD2	TRBV13	TRBJ2-5	TGTGCCAGCAGCCAACTAGCGGGGGGTACGCGTGCGTACTTC	CASSQLAGGTRAYF
NA	NA	TRBV20-1	TRBJ2-1	TGCAGGGCTAGAGACAATGAGCAGTTCTTC	CRARDNEQFF
few	TRBD1	TRBV12-3/TRBV12-4	TRBJ2-3	TGTGCCAGCAGTCCCCCGGGACAGGGACCAGATACGCAGTATTTT	CASSPPGQGPDTQYF
few	TRBD1	TRBV25-1	TRBJ1-6	TGTGCCAGTCAAATCGGACAGGGGGGTAATTCACCCCTCCACTTT	CASQIGQGGNSPLHF
few	NA	TRBV6-1	TRBJ1-6	TGTGCCAGCAGTGAAGTGACGGGGGGCTCCTATAATTCACCCCTCCACTTT	CASSEVTGGSYNSPLHF
NA	NA	TRBV5-1	TRBJ2-3	TGCGCCAGCAGCTTAAACCTGAACACCGGGGATACGCAGTATTTT	CASSLNLNTGDTQYF
few	TRBD1	TRBV4-2	TRBJ2-1	TGTGCCAGCAGCCAAAGGGAAGAAGGGACAGGCTCCTACAATGAGCAGTTCTTC	CASSQREEGTGSYNEQFF
few	TRBD2	TRBV5-1	TRBJ2-3	TGCGCCAGCAGCCGGACTAGCGGTTACACAGATACGCAGTATTTT	CASSRTSGYTDTQYF
NA	TRBD1	TRBV20-1	TRBJ2-3	TGCAGTGCCGAGGGCGGACAGGGGCCCACAGAGACGCAGTATTTT	CSAEGGQGPTETQYF
NA	TRBD1	TRBV2	TRBJ1-5	TGTGCCAGCAGTGGGTTGGACAGGAGCAATCAGCCCCAGCATTTT	CASSGLDRSNQPQHF
NA	TRBD1	TRBV20-1	TRBJ1-5	TGCAGTGCTCTACAGGGGTATAGCAATCAGCCCCAGCATTTT	CSALQGYSNQPQHF
few	NA	TRBV9	TRBJ2-7	TGTGCCAGCAGCGTTAGTACAGGGCGTAACGAGCAGTACTTC	CASSVSTGRNEQYF
NA	NA	TRBV10-1	TRBJ2-7	TGCGCCAGCAGTGAGTCTCTCAGGGGAGAAGAGCAGTACTTC	CASSESLRGEEQYF
NA	TRBD2	TRBV20-1	TRBJ2-7	TGCAGTGCTGTCCCGGTACTAGCGGGGGGCTGGAATGAGCAGTACTTC	CSAVPVLAGGWNEQYF
NA	NA	TRBV7-6	TRBJ1-2	TGTGCCAGCAGCCCCATACCGGGGGCGCCTAACTATGGCTACACCTTC	CASSPIPGAPNYGYTF
NA	TRBD2	TRBV2	TRBJ2-2	TGTGCCAGCAGGGGGACTAGCACCGCCGGGGAGCTGTTTTTT	CASRGTSTAGELFF
once	NA	TRBV6-5	TRBJ2-7	TGTGCCAGCAGTTACTCGAACGGTAATGAGCAGTACTTC	CASSYSNGNEQYF
few	NA	TRBV20-1	TRBJ2-7	TGCAGTGCCCCGCCGGGACCCTCCTACGAGCAGTACTTC	CSAPPGPSYEQYF
few	NA	TRBV7-2	TRBJ2-3	TGTGCCATCCGGGGCACAGATACGCAGTATTTT	CAIRGTDTQYF
few	NA	TRBV20-1	TRBJ2-6	TGCAGTGCTGCCCGAGACTCTGGGGCCAACGTCCTGACTTTC	CSAARDSGANVLTF